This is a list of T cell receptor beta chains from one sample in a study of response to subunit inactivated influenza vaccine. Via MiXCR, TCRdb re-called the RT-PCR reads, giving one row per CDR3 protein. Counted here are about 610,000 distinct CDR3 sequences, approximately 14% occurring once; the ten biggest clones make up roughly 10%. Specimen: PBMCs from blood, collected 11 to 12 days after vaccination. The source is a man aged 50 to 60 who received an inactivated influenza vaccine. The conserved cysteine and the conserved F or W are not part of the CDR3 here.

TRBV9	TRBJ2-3	ASSVDPQGKDTQY
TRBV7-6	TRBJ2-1	ASSPGASGRNEQF
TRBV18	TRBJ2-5	ASFAARAAQETQY
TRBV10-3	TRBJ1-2	ATGDGTAYGYT
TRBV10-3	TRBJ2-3	AIKSSGSTDTQY
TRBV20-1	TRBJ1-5	SANEQGNSNQPQH
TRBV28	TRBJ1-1	ASSSHSRGTEAF
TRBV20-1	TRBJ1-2	SADPLGQALYGYT
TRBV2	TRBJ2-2	ASSARQGTGELF
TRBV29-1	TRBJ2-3	SVPQRGGVNTQY